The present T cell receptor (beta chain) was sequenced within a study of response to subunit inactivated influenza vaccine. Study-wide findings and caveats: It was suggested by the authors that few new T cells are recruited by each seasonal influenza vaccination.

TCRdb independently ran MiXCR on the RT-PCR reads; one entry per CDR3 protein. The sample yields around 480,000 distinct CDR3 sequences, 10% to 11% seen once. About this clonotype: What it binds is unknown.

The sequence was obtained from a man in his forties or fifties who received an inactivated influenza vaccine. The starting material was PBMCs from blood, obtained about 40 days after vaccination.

As DNA, the CDR3 is TGTGCCAGCAGCTTTGGAAGGCTGGGATCCTACAATGAGCAGTTCTTC. It is translated as CASSFGRLGSYNEQFF. The rearrangement joins TRBV7-8 to TRBJ2-1; D remains unclear. Trimming removed 3 bases at V and 1 base at J, with 13 bases between. Germline CDR1 reads SGHVS; CDR2 reads FQNEAQ. The CDR3 contains 16 residues.